This TCR beta chain is drawn from a study of preoperative IRX-2 immunotherapy in early breast cancer (dated by TCRdb to the late 2010s). The library was made by the immunoSEQ multiplex PCR assay. In its TCRdb copy, this immuneACCESS table keeps in-frame sequences only and misses some clones. Where compared with another copy, unresolved V genes explain less than half of these, and the others have no known cause. This sample lists around 35,000 clones; about 96% were detected once. Around 6% of the sample comes from the top ten. The CDR3, from cysteine to phenylalanine, totals 13 residues. CDR3 DNA is the only sequence kept; it has 39 bases, read in frame from the first base. V and J lose 2 bases and 2 bases, and a span of 7 bases separates them. The germline V gene yields SGDLS for CDR1 and YYNGEE for CDR2. Details on this clone: Its binding antigen is unknown. It has no much larger one-base neighbor in the sample; base qualities were not kept.

The treatment or condition label of this sample denotes: preoperative locoregional IRX-2 cytokine immunotherapy. The samples were obtained from a phase Ib study that tested preoperative, locoregional IRX-2 cytokine immunotherapy designed to prime immune responses. Before surgery, IRX-2 was given to the donors, who were patients with early-stage breast cancer. Sampling was conducted from a patient treated with IRX-2 immunotherapy. Recombination linked TRBV9 to TRBJ1-2; a confident D gene designation cannot be given. The source is a human donor with breast cancer. The DNA sequence is TGTGCCAGCAGCGTGGGAATAAACTATGGCTACACCTTC. This encodes CASSVGINYGYTF. The reference TRBV9 and TRBJ1-2 proteins fill in what lies around the CDR3, so the full variable domain reads DSGVTQTPKHLITATGQRVTLRCSPRSGDLSVYWYQQSLDQGLQFLIQYYNGEERAKGNILERFSAQQFPDLHSELNLSSLELGDSALYFCASSVGINYGYTFGSGTRLTVV.